Presented here are 8 T cell receptor beta chains from one specimen sequenced in a study of PD-1 blockade in classical Hodgkin lymphoma. Time point denoted: cycle 4 day 1 (C4D1), after five to seven weeks of nivolumab. All patients relapsed after autologous stem cell transplantation, and brentuximab vedotin exposure varied. Using immunoSEQ multiplex PCR, the repertoire was profiled, and TCRdb retains in-frame clones only, with some absent. The data show tens of thousands of clones, 81% seen once. The specimen was peripheral blood mononuclear cells (PBMCs), collected before the fourth cycle of nivolumab. These receptors were collected from a human donor with classical Hodgkin lymphoma.

The gene calls are TRBV5-5 and TRBJ2-6, with a weak D call TRBD1 (6 bases). CDR3 size: 16 residues. Deletions cut 2 bases from V and 0 bases from J, with 9 bases between. Germline V gene lookup returns CDR1 SGHKS and CDR2 YYEKEE (reference sequence). This CDR3 reads CASSLRTDSGANVLTF. CDR3 bases: TGTGCCAGCAGCTTAAGGACAGACTCTGGGGCCAACGTCCTGACTTTC.

The chain joins TRBV6-6 to TRBJ1-1; D uncertain. Trimming shortened V by 2 bases and J by 0 bases, and 4 bases separated the two germline ends. The CDR3 consists of 13 residues. Germline V gene lookup returns CDR1 MNHNY and CDR2 SVGAGI (reference sequence). The CDR3 coding sequence is TGTGCCAGCAGTTACGGTATGAACACTGAAGCTTTCTTT. Translation gives CASSYGMNTEAFF.

The chain recombines TRBV19 with TRBJ1-6; D is uncertain. The V end lost 7 bases, the J end lost 7 bases, and 17 bases lay between the germline ends. Germline V gene sequence: CDR1 LNHDA, CDR2 SQIVND (reference sequence). This CDR3 has 15 residues. The DNA for the CDR3 is TGTGCCAGTAAGCTTGGGCAGGAAGGGAATTCACCCCTCCACTTT. This translates into CASKLGQEGNSPLHF. Drawing the rest from reference TRBV19 and TRBJ1-6, the complete variable domain is DGGITQSPKYLFRKEGQNVTLSCEQNLNHDAMYWYRQDPGQGLRLIYYSQIVNDFQKGDIAEGYSVSREKKESFPLTVTSAQKNPTAFYLCASKLGQEGNSPLHFGNGTRLTVT.

The chain has TRBV15 and TRBJ2-7; D is ambiguous. The CDR3 length is 13 residues. Trimming stripped 0 bases from V and 6 bases from J, with 9 bases between. CDR1 LNHNV and CDR2 YYDKDF come from the germline V gene (reference sequence). CDR3 residues: CATSRDRGREQYF. The CDR3 DNA reads as TGTGCCACCAGCAGAGATAGAGGTCGCGAGCAGTACTTC.

This chain connects TRBV19 to TRBJ2-5, with 8 bases fitting TRBD1. The germline CDR1 and CDR2 sequences are LNHDA and SQIVND (reference sequence). Trimming cost V 7 bases and J 0 bases; bases outside gene matches: 4. The length of the CDR3 is 14 residues. This chain's CDR3 is CASKATGDQETQYF. The CDR3 DNA is TGTGCCAGTAAGGCGACAGGGGACCAAGAGACCCAGTACTTC.

The chain has TRBV19 and TRBJ1-1, with D possibly being TRBD1 (6 bases). The CDR3 totals 19 residues. Germline values: CDR1 LNHDA, CDR2 SQIVND (reference sequence). Deletions cut 1 base from V and 0 bases from J, with 21 bases between. The CDR3 bases are TGTGCCAGTAGTATAGTGGGGGTGTCGGACAGCTCAATGAACACTGAAGCTTTCTTT. Translating it yields CASSIVGVSDSSMNTEAFF.

By its share, this clone is medium-sized. In DNA, the CDR3 is TGCGCCAGCAGCCTCATGGGGGGCTGGGGCTATGGCTACACCTTC. It yields the protein CASSLMGGWGYGYTF. The V and J genes are TRBV5-1 and TRBJ1-2, with D tentatively TRBD1 (6 bases). The CDR3 extends over 15 amino acids. V dropped 4 bases and J dropped 4 bases, with 17 bases sitting between them. Germline V CDR1 and CDR2: SGHRS, YFSETQ.

The chain joins TRBV5-1 to TRBJ1-4; D unresolved. The CDR3 extends over 13 amino acids. Between the trimmed V and J ends, which lost 4 bases and 0 bases, there was a span of 4 bases. Germline V lookup: CDR1 SGHRS, CDR2 YFSETQ. CDR3 sequence reads: CASSPATNEKLFF. As DNA, the CDR3 is TGCGCCAGCAGCCCTGCAACTAATGAAAAACTGTTTTTT. The whole variable domain, filled in from reference TRBV5-1 and TRBJ1-4, reads KAGVTQTPRYLIKTRGQQVTLSCSPISGHRSVSWYQQTPGQGLQFLFEYFSETQRNKGNFPGRFSGRQFSNSRSEMNVSTLELGDSALYLCASSPATNEKLFFGSGTQLSVL.